Listed below are T cell receptor beta chains from one sample, sequenced in a study of blood T cell repertoires in COVID-19. Only in-frame clones appear in the TCRdb table, and some are missing; sequencing was by immunoSEQ multiplex PCR. The sample has roughly 180,000 clones; 75% to 80% are singletons. Sequenced material: peripheral blood. Receptors originate from a woman aged 45-65 years with active or convalescent COVID-19. Each CDR3 is given with its conserved first and last residue. The D gene is left open where the match is weak. Rows may omit the clone size; those that give it use once, few, many or a size class.

TRBJ2-1 TRBD2 TRBV27 once TGTGCCAGCAGTTTGTCGGGACTAGCGGCTAATGAGCAGTTCTTC CASSLSGLAANEQFF
TRBJ1-2 - TRBV3-1/TRBV3-2 few TGTGCCAGCAGCCAAGGATGGGTGAGGGATCGAGGCTATGGCTACACCTTC CASSQGWVRDRGYGYTF
TRBJ1-4 - TRBV11-1 - TGTGCCAGCAGCTTCCAGGGGCCCCAAAATGGAAAACTGTTTTTT CASSFQGPQNGKLFF
TRBJ2-3 TRBD2 TRBV13 - TGTGCCAGCAGCCCGCCACCTAGCGGGGGTCGCACAGATACGCAGTATTTT CASSPPPSGGRTDTQYF
TRBJ1-2 TRBD1 TRBV7-9 - TGTGCCAGCAGCCCCCAGGGACAGGGGAACTATGGCTACACCTTC CASSPQGQGNYGYTF
TRBJ1-1 TRBD1 TRBV11-3 - TGTGCCAGCAGCTTAGCGGGACAGGGGGCCTCTGAAGCTTTCTTT CASSLAGQGASEAFF
TRBJ2-5 TRBD2 TRBV3-1/TRBV3-2 - TGTGCCAGCAGCCAGGCCGGGAGCGGGGGGGCCGGTTCGGAGACCCAGTACTTC CASSQAGSGGAGSETQYF
TRBJ2-5 - TRBV4-2 once TGTGCCAGCAGTCGGGAATGGGGTACACAAGAGACCCAGTACTTC CASSREWGTQETQYF
TRBJ2-6 TRBD1 TRBV7-2 few TGTGCCAGCAGCTTAAGACAGGGCTTCAGTGGGGCCAACGTCCTGACTTTC CASSLRQGFSGANVLTF
TRBJ1-2 TRBD1 TRBV5-6 - TGTGCCAGCAGCTTGCGGACAGGGGGCTACACCTTC CASSLRTGGYTF
TRBJ2-3 TRBD1 TRBV18 - TGTGCCAGCTCACAAGGACAGGGAACAGATACGCAGTATTTT CASSQGQGTDTQYF
TRBJ2-2 - TRBV7-8 - TGTGCCAGCAGAAGAGAGCCCGCGAACACCGGGGAGCTGTTTTTT CASRREPANTGELFF
TRBJ2-3 - TRBV7-8 - TGTGCCAGCAGCCCCGATGGGGCCCGCCCGGCGCAGTATTTT CASSPDGARPAQYF
TRBJ2-3 TRBD2 TRBV5-1 - TGCGCCAGCAGCTTCCGTGGGGGGGTCACAGATACGCAGTATTTT CASSFRGGVTDTQYF
TRBJ2-5 - TRBV7-2 - TGTGCCAGCAGCTTCGGGGGACCGAGGGAGACCCAGTACTTC CASSFGGPRETQYF
TRBJ1-5 - TRBV7-2 few TGTGCCAGCAGCTTTACATTTGGCAATCAGCCCCAGCATTTT CASSFTFGNQPQHF
TRBJ1-4 - TRBV27 - TGTGCCAGCAGACCTGACGGGGGTAAATTTCGGGTTAATGAAAAACTGTTTTTT CASRPDGGKFRVNEKLFF
TRBJ1-2 - TRBV6-5 once TGTGCCAGCAATCTTGGGGCGCGGAGAGGCTACACCTTC CASNLGARRGYTF
TRBJ1-1 - TRBV27 - TGTGCCAGCCATTCACCGGGACAACGGAACACTGAAGCTTTCTTT CASHSPGQRNTEAFF
TRBJ2-3 TRBD2 TRBV7-9 - TGTGCCAGCAGCTTAGATCCGGGACTAGCGGGAGTAACAGATACGCAGTATTTT CASSLDPGLAGVTDTQYF
TRBJ2-7 TRBD1 TRBV6-1 - TGTGCCAGCAGTGAATCGTTTGGGACAGGCTCCTACGAGCAGTACTTC CASSESFGTGSYEQYF
TRBJ1-1 - TRBV6-2/TRBV6-3 - TGTGCCAGCAGTGACTGGACAGTCAGGTACACTGAAGCTTTCTTT CASSDWTVRYTEAFF
TRBJ1-2 - TRBV16 - TGTGCCAGCAGCCTCAGAGACTCAAACTATGGCTACACCTTC CASSLRDSNYGYTF
TRBJ1-1 - TRBV28 - TGTGCCAGCACCAGAGGGTCCAGACGCACTGAAGCTTTCTTT CASTRGSRRTEAFF
TRBJ2-4 TRBD2 TRBV13 many TGTGCCAGCAGCTTTCGCTCTAGCGGGAGGGCCTTTGCCAAAAACATTCAGTACTTC CASSFRSSGRAFAKNIQYF
TRBJ1-4 TRBD1 TRBV7-8 - TGTGCCAGCAGAAAGCCGGGACAGGGGGCGAGAGGGAGCGAAAAACTGTTTTTT CASRKPGQGARGSEKLFF
TRBJ2-1 TRBD2 TRBV3-1/TRBV3-2 - TGTGCCAGCAGCCAAGCGAACCTAGCGGGGGGGAATGAGCAGTTCTTC CASSQANLAGGNEQFF
TRBJ2-1 TRBD2 TRBV5-1 once TGCGCCAGCAGCGCCGGGACTAGCGGGATTAATGAGCAGTTCTTC CASSAGTSGINEQFF
TRBJ2-1 - TRBV19 - TGTGCCAGTAGTATAGGGCAGGGGTGGTCCTACAATGAGCAGTTCTTC CASSIGQGWSYNEQFF
TRBJ1-1 TRBD1 TRBV6-5 - TGTGCCAGCAGTCGTCGGACAGGGGAAACTGAAGCTTTCTTT CASSRRTGETEAFF
TRBJ2-6 - TRBV2 - TGTGCCAGCAGGGGGCCAGGTCCGACTTCCGGGGCCAACGTCCTGACTTTC CASRGPGPTSGANVLTF
TRBJ2-3 - TRBV25-1 - TGTGCCAGCAGTGAATATATAGGAGAGGGGGGCACAGATACGCAGTATTTT CASSEYIGEGGTDTQYF
TRBJ1-2 - TRBV14 - TGTGCCAGCAGCCAATCGTGGAGGGGCGCGGCTGGCTACACCTTC CASSQSWRGAAGYTF
TRBJ1-2 - TRBV7-9 - TGTGCCAGCAGCTTAGCAGCCGGACTATCGAACTATGGCTACACCTTC CASSLAAGLSNYGYTF
TRBJ2-1 TRBD2 TRBV3-1/TRBV3-2 - TGTGCCAGCAGCCAACATGACGGGGGGAGAAACAATGAGCAGTTCTTC CASSQHDGGRNNEQFF
TRBJ2-1 - TRBV19 - TGTGCCAGTAGTATAGATCTGGGGAGCAATGAGCAGTTCTTC CASSIDLGSNEQFF
TRBJ1-2 - TRBV18 - TGTGCCAGCTCACCACTCCAGGGTGCTAACTATGGCTACACCTTC CASSPLQGANYGYTF
TRBJ1-4 - TRBV19 - TGTGCCAGTACCCCTTGGGGGGGTGAAAAACTGTTTTTT CASTPWGGEKLFF
TRBJ2-4 - TRBV12-3/TRBV12-4 - TGTGCCAGCAGTTTTCGGGGGTGGAACATTCAGTACTTC CASSFRGWNIQYF
TRBJ2-5 TRBD2 TRBV7-9 - TGTGCCAGCGGAGCGGGACAAGAGACCCAGTACTTC CASGAGQETQYF
TRBJ1-4 - TRBV28 - TGTGCCAGCAGTCCCCCGAGGACTAGTCCTGAAAAACTGTTTTTT CASSPPRTSPEKLFF
TRBJ1-2 - TRBV19 - TGTGCCAGCGGGGGGAGTTCCTACTATGGCTACACCTTC CASGGSSYYGYTF